This T cell receptor beta chain came from a study of shared clonotypes between healthy human individuals. Study-wide findings and caveats: Relative to memory subsets, naive subsets generally showed larger estimated richness. It was observed that 5% to 6% of naive CD4 clonotypes were shared across four donors.

Notes on this clone: Its antigen is undetermined.

The germline CDR1 and CDR2 sequences are MDHEN and SYDVKM. Trimming took off 6 bases at V and 8 bases at J, with 14 bases between the two ends. The CDR3 consists of 13 residues. The table came from immunoSEQ multiplex PCR; TCRdb's copy has only in-frame clones and leaves some out. The top ten hold about 1.7% of the sample, which has approximately 2,000,000 clones, just over 90% seen once. CD8 cells classed as naive were CD45RO-negative and positively selected for CCR7, excluding terminally differentiated effector memory CD45RA+ cells. Caucasian adults living in Nashville, Tennessee, provided all samples.

The receptor was isolated from a man between 18 and 29 years old in good health. Some clones in this sample may be carry-over from other donors' samples. The chain carries TRBV28 and TRBJ2-1; D perhaps matches TRBD2 (5 bases). Source material: naive CD8+ T cells from PBMCs. CDR3 in amino acids: CASRVILGDEQFF. CDR3 coding DNA: TGTGCCAGCAGAGTCATACTAGGCGATGAGCAGTTCTTC.